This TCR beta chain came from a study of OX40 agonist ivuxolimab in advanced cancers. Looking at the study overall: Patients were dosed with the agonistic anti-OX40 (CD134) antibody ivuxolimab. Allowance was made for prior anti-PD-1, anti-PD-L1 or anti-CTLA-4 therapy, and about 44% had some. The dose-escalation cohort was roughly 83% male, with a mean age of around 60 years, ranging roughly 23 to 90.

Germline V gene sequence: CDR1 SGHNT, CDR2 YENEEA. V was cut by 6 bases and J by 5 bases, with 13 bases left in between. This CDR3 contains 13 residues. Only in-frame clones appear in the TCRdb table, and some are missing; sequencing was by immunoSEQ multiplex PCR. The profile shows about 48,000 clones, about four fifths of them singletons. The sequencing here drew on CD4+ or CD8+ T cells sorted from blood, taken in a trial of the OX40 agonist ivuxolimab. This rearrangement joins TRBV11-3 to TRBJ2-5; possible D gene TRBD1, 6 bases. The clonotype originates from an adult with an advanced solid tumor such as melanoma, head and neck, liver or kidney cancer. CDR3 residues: CASSQGMRETQYF. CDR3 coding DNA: TGTGCCAGCAGTCAGGGGATGAGGGAGACCCAGTACTTC.